The 18 T cell receptor beta chains given below trace back to one sample, sequenced in a study of blood T cell repertoires in COVID-19. Repertoires were generated with immunoSEQ multiplex PCR, while TCRdb's copy carries only in-frame clones and drops some. In the table there are 150,000 to 200,000 clones, 65% to 80% of which are singletons. The sequenced material came from PBMCs or T cells enriched from blood (not recorded which). The source is a woman aged 45-65 years with acute COVID-19.

This clone showed up just a few times. The chain couples TRBV5-5 to TRBJ2-7; a weak D match, TRBD2 (6 bases). The V gene lost 4 bases and the J gene lost 4 bases, with 15 bases spanning the gap. Germline V lookup: CDR1 SGHKS, CDR2 YYEKEE (reference sequence). This CDR3 region has 14 residues. CDR3 region: CASSPGGALYEQYV. Written as DNA, the CDR3 is TGTGCCAGCAGCCCCGGCGGGGCCCTATACGAGCAGTACGTC.

This clone was seen only a few times. The DNA for the CDR3 is TGCAGCGTTGAAGATCTCGGGTTTTGGGGCTACACCTTC. Translating it yields CSVEDLGFWGYTF. V and J are TRBV29-1 and TRBJ1-2; D call uncertain. Trimming stripped 0 bases from V and 8 bases from J, with 13 bases between. Germline CDR1 reads SQVTM; CDR2 reads ANQGSEA. The CDR3 has 13 amino acids.

For the CDR3, the DNA is TGCGCCAGCACTGTGACAGGGGGCGGGTCACCCCTCCACTTT. The encoded protein is CASTVTGGGSPLHF. The chain joins TRBV10-2 to TRBJ1-6; 10 bases are shared with TRBD1. The junction had 7 bases not matched to a gene; V was cut back by 7 bases and J by 10 bases. CDR1 and CDR2 from the germline V gene are WSHSY and SAAADI. The CDR3 extends over 14 amino acids.

The rearrangement uses TRBV7-8 and TRBJ1-2; D gene uncertain. This CDR3 has 19 residues. The germline gives CDR1 SGHVS, CDR2 FQNEAQ. V lost 0 bases and J lost 7, with 27 bases in between. For the CDR3, the DNA is TGTGCCAGCAGCTTAGCGTTAATTTATGTCCTACGGGAGTACTCTGGCTACACCTTC. Its translation: CASSLALIYVLREYSGYTF.

This clone has a single count. This CDR3 is CASSQAADLNSPLHF. The CDR3, as DNA: TGCGCCAGCAGCCAAGCCGCCGACTTGAATTCACCCCTCCACTTT. The chain joins TRBV4-3 to TRBJ1-6; D uncertain. The CDR3 is made up of 15 amino acids. V dropped 1 base and J dropped 7 bases, with 11 bases sitting between them. Germline lookup yields CDR1 LGHNA and CDR2 YSLEER.

The V call is TRBV7-2, the J call TRBJ1-2; D possibly corresponds to TRBD1 (5 bases). The CDR3 is 14 amino acids. Trimming took off 5 bases at V and 7 bases at J, with 17 bases between the two ends. Germline CDR1 and CDR2: SGHTA and FQGNSA. CDR3 loop: CASSALGGITGYTF. The CDR3 bases are TGTGCCAGCAGCGCTTTGGGGGGGATTACTGGCTACACCTTC.

The V call is TRBV19, the J call TRBJ1-1; no clear D. The germline gives CDR1 LNHDA, CDR2 SQIVND (reference sequence). The CDR3 sequence is 16 residues long. V was trimmed by 5 bases and J by 1 base, leaving 17 bases between them. The CDR3 protein is CASSVDGRVTNTEAFF. In DNA, the CDR3 is TGTGCCAGTAGTGTTGATGGGAGGGTCACGAACACTGAAGCTTTCTTT. Full variable domain (outside the CDR3, taken from reference TRBV19 and TRBJ1-1): DGGITQSPKYLFRKEGQNVTLSCEQNLNHDAMYWYRQDPGQGLRLIYYSQIVNDFQKGDIAEGYSVSREKKESFPLTVTSAQKNPTAFYLCASSVDGRVTNTEAFFGQGTRLTVV.

This clone was detected a few times. The chain uses TRBV7-9 and TRBJ2-5; 9 bases match TRBD2. Unmatched junction bases numbered 12, after V lost 5 bases and J lost 2 bases. CDR1 SEHNR and CDR2 FQNEAQ come from the germline V gene (reference sequence). The CDR3 extends over 17 amino acids. This CDR3 reads CASSPYLTSGPQETQYF. As DNA, the CDR3 is TGTGCCAGCAGCCCGTATCTCACTAGCGGGCCACAAGAGACCCAGTACTTC. The entire variable domain, with the rest obtained from reference TRBV7-9 and TRBJ2-5, is as follows: DTGVSQNPRHKITKRGQNVTFRCDPISEHNRLYWYRQTLGQGPEFLTYFQNEAQLEKSRLLSDRFSAERPKGSFSTLEIQRTEQGDSAMYLCASSPYLTSGPQETQYFGPGTRLLVL.

This clone has more than one count but fewer than ten. The chain combines TRBV10-1 with TRBJ1-2; TRBD1 matches at 7 bases. The CDR3 is 13 residues long. The V and J ends lost 5 bases and 5 bases, in that order; junction bases with no gene match: 5. The germline V gene has CDR1 WNHNN and CDR2 SYGVQD (reference sequence). DNA of the CDR3: TGCGCCAGCAGTCCGGACAGGAAGTATGGCTACACCTTC. Its protein product is CASSPDRKYGYTF.

The J gene is TRBJ1-3, the V gene TRBV27; 7 positions match TRBD1. Germline CDR1 and CDR2: MNHEY and SMNVEV (reference sequence). This CDR3 spans 17 amino acids. After removal of 2 bases from V and 0 bases from J, the junction contained 7 bases not matched to a gene. CDR3 residues: CASSLAAGGFSGNTIYF. Written as DNA, the CDR3 is TGTGCCAGCAGTTTAGCGGCAGGGGGGTTCTCTGGAAACACCATATATTTT.

This clone was detected a few times. This chain links TRBV7-2 with TRBJ1-1, with 7 bases matching TRBD1. Looked up from germline, CDR1 is SGHTA and CDR2 is FQGNSA. The CDR3 runs 13 residues. V shed 5 bases and J 4 bases; nucleotides not matched to a gene: 4. Here the CDR3 reads CASSPQGTTEAFF. The CDR3 DNA reads as TGTGCCAGCAGCCCACAGGGGACCACTGAAGCTTTCTTT.

This clone was counted only a few times. The chain recombines TRBV9 with TRBJ2-2; tentatively, D is TRBD2 (6 bases). Germline loops: CDR1 SGDLS, CDR2 YYNGEE. With 4 bases removed from V and 2 bases from J, the gap between germline ends came to 12 bases. The length of the CDR3 is 15 residues. CDR3 amino acids: CASSSTEGNTGELFF. DNA for the CDR3: TGTGCCAGCAGCTCCACGGAGGGAAACACCGGGGAGCTGTTTTTT.

The chain recombines TRBV6-5 with TRBJ2-1; 13 positions agree with TRBD2. The V gene end was trimmed by 8 bases and the J gene end by 9 bases; junction bases not matched to a gene: 4. The CDR3 contains 13 residues. The germline V gene has CDR1 MNHEY and CDR2 SVGAGI. Here the CDR3 reads CASRTSGGGEQFF. The CDR3 bases are TGTGCCAGCCGAACTAGCGGGGGGGGTGAGCAGTTCTTC.

This chain uses TRBV3-1 (or the pseudogene TRBV3-2) with TRBJ2-5; 10 bases align to TRBD2. This CDR3 is built from 14 residues. Germline trimming cut 3 bases from V and 5 bases from J; bases unmatched to any gene: 3. CDR1 is LGHDT, CDR2 YNNKEL, per germline (reference sequence). The CDR3 nucleotides are TGTGCCAGCAGCCAGGGACTAGCGAGGGAGACCCAGTACTTC. Translation gives CASSQGLARETQYF.

This clone was counted only a few times. The chain uses TRBV7-2 and TRBJ2-5; 7 bases fit TRBD2. The CDR3 length is 14 residues. CDR1 is SGHTA, CDR2 FQGNSA, per germline. Trimming removed 4 bases from V and 5 bases from J; junction bases left unmatched: 7. The CDR3 sequence is CASSSQGGSETQYF. In DNA, the CDR3 is TGTGCCAGCAGCTCCCAGGGAGGGAGCGAGACCCAGTACTTC.

Points on this clone: This clone may be a read error of a much larger clone one base away. The sample holds other DNA sequences that translate to the same CDR3. This chain joins TRBV28 and TRBJ1-6; 7 bases match TRBD1. The CDR3 covers 14 residues. The germline V gene has CDR1 MDHEN and CDR2 SYDVKM. The trim removed 5 bases at V and 7 bases at J, leaving 5 bases unmatched. The CDR3 region has the DNA TGTGCCAGCAGTAACGACAGGGAGAATTCACCCCTCCACTTT. Protein: CASSNDRENSPLHF.

As DNA, the CDR3 is TGCGCCAGCAGCTTGGATGGGGGGAAGGCTTCACCCCTCCACTTT. It specifies CASSLDGGKASPLHF. The chain combines TRBV5-1 with TRBJ1-6; D perhaps matches TRBD1 (5 bases). Looked up from germline, CDR1 is SGHRS and CDR2 is YFSETQ. The CDR3 extends over 15 amino acids. The V end was cut by 0 bases, the J end by 9 bases, with 13 bases between.

Here the CDR3 DNA reads TGTGCCAGTAGTGGGACAGGGAGCGGTGAAGCTTTCTTT. Translated, it gives CASSGTGSGEAFF. V and J are TRBV19 and TRBJ1-1; TRBD1 aligns across 9 bases. J lost 7 bases, V lost 5 bases, and 5 bases had no gene match. The CDR3 is made up of 13 amino acids. Germline CDR1 LNHDA, CDR2 SQIVND (reference sequence).